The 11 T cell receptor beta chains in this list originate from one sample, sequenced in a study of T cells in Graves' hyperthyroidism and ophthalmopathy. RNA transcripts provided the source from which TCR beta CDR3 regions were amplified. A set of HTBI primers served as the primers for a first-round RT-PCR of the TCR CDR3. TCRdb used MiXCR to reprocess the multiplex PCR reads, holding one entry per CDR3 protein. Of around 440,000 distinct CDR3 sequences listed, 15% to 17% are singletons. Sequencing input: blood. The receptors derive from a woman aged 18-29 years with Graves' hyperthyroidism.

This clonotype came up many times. CDR3 in amino acids: CASSSLEGPKYF. The DNA of the CDR3 is TGTGCCAGCAGTTCCCTTGAAGGACCCAAGTACTTC. This chain connects TRBV12-3 or TRBV12-4 to TRBJ2-5; the D is unclear. The CDR3 is made up of 12 amino acids. The V gene lost 4 bases and the J gene lost 12 bases, with 15 bases spanning the gap.

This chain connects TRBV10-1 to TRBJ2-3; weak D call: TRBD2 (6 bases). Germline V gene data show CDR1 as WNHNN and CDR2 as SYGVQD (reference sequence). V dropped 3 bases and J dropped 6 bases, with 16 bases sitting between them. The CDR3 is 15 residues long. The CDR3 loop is CASSDGGPLGDTQYF. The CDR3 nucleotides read TGCGCCAGCAGTGACGGGGGTCCCCTGGGGGATACGCAGTATTTT.

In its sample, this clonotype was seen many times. This CDR3 reads CASSLWVSGGQPQHF. The DNA of the CDR3 is TGTGCCAGCAGTTTATGGGTGTCAGGCGGTCAGCCCCAGCATTTT. The chain has TRBV12-3 or TRBV12-4 and TRBJ1-5; D gene uncertain. V was cut by 2 bases and J by 6 bases, with 14 bases left in between. The CDR3 loop spans 15 amino acids.

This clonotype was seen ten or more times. The CDR3 coding sequence is TGTGCCAGCAGAGCCAACAGGGTTGAAGCTTTCTTT. Translating gives CASRANRVEAFF. The rearrangement uses TRBV2 and TRBJ1-1; D might be TRBD1 (6 bases). V dropped 6 bases and J dropped 7 bases, with 12 bases sitting between them. Germline CDR1 reads SNHLY; CDR2 reads FYNNEI. The CDR3 contains 12 residues. Using reference TRBV2 and TRBJ1-1 for the parts outside the CDR3, the full variable domain is EPEVTQTPSHQVTQMGQEVILRCVPISNHLYFYWYRQILGQKVEFLVSFYNNEISEKSEIFDDQFSVERPDGSNFTLKIRSTKLEDSAMYFCASRANRVEAFFGQGTRLTVV.

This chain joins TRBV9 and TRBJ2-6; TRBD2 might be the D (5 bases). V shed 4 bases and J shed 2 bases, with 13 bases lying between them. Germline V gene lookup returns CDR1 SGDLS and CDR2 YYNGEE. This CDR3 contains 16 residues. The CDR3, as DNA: TGTGCCAGCAGCCTTGGGCGGGCAGCTGGGGCCAACGTCCTGACTTTC. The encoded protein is CASSLGRAAGANVLTF.

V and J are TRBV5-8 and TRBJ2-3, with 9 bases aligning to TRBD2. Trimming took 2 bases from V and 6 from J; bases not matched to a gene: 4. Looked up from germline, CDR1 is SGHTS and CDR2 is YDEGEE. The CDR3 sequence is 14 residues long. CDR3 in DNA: TGTGCCAGCAGCTTTAGCGGGGGAATGGATACGCAGTATTTT. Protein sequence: CASSFSGGMDTQYF.

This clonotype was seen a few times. In nucleotides, the CDR3 is TGTGCCAGCAGCTTTTCTAGGGCGCAGGGGGAAAAACTGTTTTTT. Translating it yields CASSFSRAQGEKLFF. The chain has TRBV5-6 and TRBJ1-4, with D possibly TRBD1 on 6 matching bases. Germline CDR1 and CDR2: SGHDT and YYEEEE. The CDR3 loop spans 15 amino acids. Trimming took off 2 bases at V and 8 bases at J, with 16 bases between the two ends.

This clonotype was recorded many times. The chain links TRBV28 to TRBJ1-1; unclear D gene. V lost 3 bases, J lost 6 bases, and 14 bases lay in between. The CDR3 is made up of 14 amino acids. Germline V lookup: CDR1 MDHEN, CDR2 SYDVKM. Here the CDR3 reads CASSFLPPRAEAFF. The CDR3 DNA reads TGTGCCAGCAGTTTTCTGCCTCCGCGGGCTGAAGCTTTCTTT.

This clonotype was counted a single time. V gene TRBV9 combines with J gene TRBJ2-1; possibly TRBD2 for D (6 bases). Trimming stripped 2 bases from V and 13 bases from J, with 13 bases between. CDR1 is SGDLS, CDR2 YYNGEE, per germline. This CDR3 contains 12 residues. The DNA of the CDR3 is TGTGCCAGCAGCGTCATGGGCGGGGTACAGTTCTTC. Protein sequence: CASSVMGGVQFF.

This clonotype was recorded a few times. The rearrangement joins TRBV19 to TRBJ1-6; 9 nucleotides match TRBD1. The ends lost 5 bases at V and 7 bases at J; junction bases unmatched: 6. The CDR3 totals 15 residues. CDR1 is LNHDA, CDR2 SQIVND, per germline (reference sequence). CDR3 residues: CASSYGQGWNSPLHF. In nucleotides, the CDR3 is TGTGCCAGTAGTTACGGACAGGGGTGGAATTCACCCCTCCACTTT. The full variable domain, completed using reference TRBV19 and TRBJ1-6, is DGGITQSPKYLFRKEGQNVTLSCEQNLNHDAMYWYRQDPGQGLRLIYYSQIVNDFQKGDIAEGYSVSREKKESFPLTVTSAQKNPTAFYLCASSYGQGWNSPLHFGNGTRLTVT.

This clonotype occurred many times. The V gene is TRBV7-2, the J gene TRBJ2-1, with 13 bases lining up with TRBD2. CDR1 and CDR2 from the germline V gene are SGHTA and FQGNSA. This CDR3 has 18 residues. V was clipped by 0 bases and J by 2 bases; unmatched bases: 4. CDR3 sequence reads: CASSLATSGGIPYNEQFF. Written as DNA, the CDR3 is TGTGCCAGCAGCTTAGCGACTAGCGGGGGGATTCCCTACAATGAGCAGTTCTTC.